This T cell receptor beta chain was captured in a study of blood T cell repertoires in COVID-19. Overall study: The analysed material was cDNA or gDNA that came from T cells, B-cell-depleted T cells, or PBMCs.

Study members were between roughly 18 and 89 years old and lived in 20 to 25 US regions. Cohorts were assigned according to the clinical history that participants reported. Germline V CDR1 and CDR2: GTSNPN, SVGIG (reference sequence). There are 15 residues in the CDR3. V dropped 0 bases and J dropped 9; count of bases not matched to a gene: 6. Authors' analysis steps: Amplification of reference gene primers provided the estimated nucleated cell counts. Libraries were prepared by immunoSEQ multiplex PCR; TCRdb keeps only in-frame clonotypes and omits some of them. The V and J calls and clone size come from that table; D and trimming were worked out from the DNA. The sample consists of around 250,000 clones, 80% to 90% of them appearing once.

This chain links TRBV30 with TRBJ1-6; TRBD1 matches 9 bases. Input material: PBMCs or T cells enriched from blood (not recorded which). This clonotype was obtained from a woman aged 50 to 60 who had recovered from COVID-19. The CDR3 DNA is TGTGCCTGGAGTGTACATGGGACAGGGACTTCACCCCTCCACTTT. As protein: CAWSVHGTGTSPLHF.